This T cell receptor beta chain was profiled in a study of blood T cells in healthy people across ages (dated by TCRdb to about 2015). About the study as a whole: In model experiments, template switching captured roughly one uniquely barcoded TCR beta cDNA molecule for every two T cells. To track age-related changes in TCR beta repertoire diversity, the study relied on deep sequencing normalized with unique cDNA molecular identifiers. Four age groups were formed from the donors: young (average about 15 years), middle-aged (around 39), aged (roughly 56) and long-lived (around 80). To avoid experimental bias, donors of different ages were randomly spread across the sequencing lanes. Using the same blood draw, the study looked at two additional independent replicas of 1 million unique cDNA reads for two donors, one aged 18 to 30 and the other aged 80 or older.

Paper-wide results and their limitations: The percentage of naive T cells measured by flow cytometry correlated strongly with observed TCR beta diversity. Compared with the aged group, the long-lived group had more naive CD4+ T cells, fewer expanded clones and increased TCR diversity, a pattern suggesting age selection. Because donor CMV infection status was unknown, age-related changes in expanded clonotypes were potentially confounded. Estimates of total diversity from one million sequenced T cells were regarded as lower bounds and underestimates. Conclusive comparison of naive and antigen-experienced compartments was prevented by the profiling of bulk unsorted PBMCs. As age increased, observed TCR beta diversity per million T cells dropped in a roughly linear way, and a significant reduction was already evident by age 40.

Donors were 39 systemically healthy Caucasian individuals from Russia aged roughly 6 to 95 years. Each donor gave about 9.8 milliliters of peripheral blood, drawn into EDTA-treated Vacutainer tubes. Ficoll-Paque density-gradient centrifugation was used to isolate PBMCs, with at least 7 million per sample. Trizol reagent was used to extract total RNA from PBMCs, with at least 5.5 micrograms per sample. For every donor, flow cytometry on a PBMC aliquot measured the percentage of naive CD45RAhigh/CD27high T cells. Libraries were prepared through 5' RACE. Sequenced using an Illumina HiSeq 2500. A second PCR of roughly 6 to 11 cycles was run with a J-beta primer mix and a sample-barcoded 5' primer. A unique molecular identifier was introduced onto each TCR beta cDNA molecule by a template-switch 5' adaptor carrying 12 random nucleotides. At least 3 million CDR3-containing paired-end reads were obtained from each sample. The Mint cDNA synthesis kit, primed by a TRBC-specific oligonucleotide, was used to synthesize first-strand cDNA from all RNA. After uracil-DNA glycosylase treatment, a first 18-cycle PCR used universal primers M1SS and BC2_uni_R on all cDNA. Processing in the source paper ran as follows. For normalization, 1 million high-quality reads, each with a distinct molecular identifier, were randomly selected from each sample. Reads sharing molecular identifiers were discarded rather than binned into consensus sequences. MiTCR, run with a Q25 quality threshold and the strictest error-elimination algorithm, handled CDR3 identification, clonotype clustering and error correction. A nonparametric unseen species model with Euler transformation was used to estimate a lower bound on total TCR beta diversity. TCRdb trimmed public reads at Q25 via fastp, called clones via MiXCR and kept in-frame beta chains. Identical CDR3 proteins give one entry, which carries the most common genes and DNA. These V and J calls are TCRdb output, not the study's own analysis. The sample data list some 1.4 million distinct CDR3 sequences, and 42% of these were observed just once. The top ten clonotypes cover approximately 7.9% of the sample.

In the germline V gene, CDR1 corresponds to SGHDN and CDR2 to FVKESK. V and J lose 0 bases and 0 bases, and a span of 15 bases separates them. There are 18 amino acids in the CDR3, from cysteine to phenylalanine inclusive. Only the CDR3 DNA stays, 54 bases, in frame from base 1. A few counts support this clonotype. The target of this receptor is not known. Base qualities are not recorded, but no much larger clone differs from it by a single base. The chain joins TRBV14 to TRBJ2-1; TRBD2 is perhaps the D gene, given 5 matching bases. The TCR sequence derives from a woman in her late teens or twenties in good health. The sample consisted of blood. CDR3 region: CASSQDQGAGLSYNEQFF. The DNA reads as follows: TGTGCCAGCAGCCAAGATCAAGGCGCGGGCCTCTCCTACAATGAGCAGTTCTTC.